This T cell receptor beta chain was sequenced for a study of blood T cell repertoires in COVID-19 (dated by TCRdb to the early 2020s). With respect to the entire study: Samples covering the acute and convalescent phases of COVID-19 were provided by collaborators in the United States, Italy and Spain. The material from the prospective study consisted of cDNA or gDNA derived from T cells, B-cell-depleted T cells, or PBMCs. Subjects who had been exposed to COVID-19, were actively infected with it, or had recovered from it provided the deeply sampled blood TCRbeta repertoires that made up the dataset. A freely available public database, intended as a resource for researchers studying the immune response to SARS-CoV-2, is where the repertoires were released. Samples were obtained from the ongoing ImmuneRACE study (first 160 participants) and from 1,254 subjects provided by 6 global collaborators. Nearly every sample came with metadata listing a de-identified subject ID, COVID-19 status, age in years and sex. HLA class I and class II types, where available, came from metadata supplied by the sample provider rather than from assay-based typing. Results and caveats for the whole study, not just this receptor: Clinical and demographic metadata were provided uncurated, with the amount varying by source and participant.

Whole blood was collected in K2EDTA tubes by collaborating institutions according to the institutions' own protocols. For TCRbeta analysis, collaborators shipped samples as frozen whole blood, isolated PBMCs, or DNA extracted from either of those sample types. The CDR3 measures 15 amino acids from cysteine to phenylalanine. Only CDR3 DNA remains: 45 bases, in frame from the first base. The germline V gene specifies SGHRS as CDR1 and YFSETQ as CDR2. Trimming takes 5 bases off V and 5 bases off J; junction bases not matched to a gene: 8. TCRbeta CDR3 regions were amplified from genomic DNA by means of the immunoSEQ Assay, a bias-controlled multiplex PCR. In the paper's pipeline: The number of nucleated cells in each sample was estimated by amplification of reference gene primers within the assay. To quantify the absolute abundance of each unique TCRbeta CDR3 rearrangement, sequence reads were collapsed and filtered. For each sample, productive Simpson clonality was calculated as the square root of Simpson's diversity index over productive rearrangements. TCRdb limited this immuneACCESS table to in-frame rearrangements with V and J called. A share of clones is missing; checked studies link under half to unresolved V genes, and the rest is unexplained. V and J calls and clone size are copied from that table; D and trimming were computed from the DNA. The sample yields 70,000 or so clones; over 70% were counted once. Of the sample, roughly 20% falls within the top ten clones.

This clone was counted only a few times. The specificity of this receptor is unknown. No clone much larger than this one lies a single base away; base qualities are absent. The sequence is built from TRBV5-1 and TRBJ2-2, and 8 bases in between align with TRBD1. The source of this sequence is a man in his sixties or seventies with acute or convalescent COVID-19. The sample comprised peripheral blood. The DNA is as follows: TGCGCCAGCAGTATGGACAGGGCGACTACCGGGGAGCTGTTTTTT. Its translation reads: CASSMDRATTGELFF.